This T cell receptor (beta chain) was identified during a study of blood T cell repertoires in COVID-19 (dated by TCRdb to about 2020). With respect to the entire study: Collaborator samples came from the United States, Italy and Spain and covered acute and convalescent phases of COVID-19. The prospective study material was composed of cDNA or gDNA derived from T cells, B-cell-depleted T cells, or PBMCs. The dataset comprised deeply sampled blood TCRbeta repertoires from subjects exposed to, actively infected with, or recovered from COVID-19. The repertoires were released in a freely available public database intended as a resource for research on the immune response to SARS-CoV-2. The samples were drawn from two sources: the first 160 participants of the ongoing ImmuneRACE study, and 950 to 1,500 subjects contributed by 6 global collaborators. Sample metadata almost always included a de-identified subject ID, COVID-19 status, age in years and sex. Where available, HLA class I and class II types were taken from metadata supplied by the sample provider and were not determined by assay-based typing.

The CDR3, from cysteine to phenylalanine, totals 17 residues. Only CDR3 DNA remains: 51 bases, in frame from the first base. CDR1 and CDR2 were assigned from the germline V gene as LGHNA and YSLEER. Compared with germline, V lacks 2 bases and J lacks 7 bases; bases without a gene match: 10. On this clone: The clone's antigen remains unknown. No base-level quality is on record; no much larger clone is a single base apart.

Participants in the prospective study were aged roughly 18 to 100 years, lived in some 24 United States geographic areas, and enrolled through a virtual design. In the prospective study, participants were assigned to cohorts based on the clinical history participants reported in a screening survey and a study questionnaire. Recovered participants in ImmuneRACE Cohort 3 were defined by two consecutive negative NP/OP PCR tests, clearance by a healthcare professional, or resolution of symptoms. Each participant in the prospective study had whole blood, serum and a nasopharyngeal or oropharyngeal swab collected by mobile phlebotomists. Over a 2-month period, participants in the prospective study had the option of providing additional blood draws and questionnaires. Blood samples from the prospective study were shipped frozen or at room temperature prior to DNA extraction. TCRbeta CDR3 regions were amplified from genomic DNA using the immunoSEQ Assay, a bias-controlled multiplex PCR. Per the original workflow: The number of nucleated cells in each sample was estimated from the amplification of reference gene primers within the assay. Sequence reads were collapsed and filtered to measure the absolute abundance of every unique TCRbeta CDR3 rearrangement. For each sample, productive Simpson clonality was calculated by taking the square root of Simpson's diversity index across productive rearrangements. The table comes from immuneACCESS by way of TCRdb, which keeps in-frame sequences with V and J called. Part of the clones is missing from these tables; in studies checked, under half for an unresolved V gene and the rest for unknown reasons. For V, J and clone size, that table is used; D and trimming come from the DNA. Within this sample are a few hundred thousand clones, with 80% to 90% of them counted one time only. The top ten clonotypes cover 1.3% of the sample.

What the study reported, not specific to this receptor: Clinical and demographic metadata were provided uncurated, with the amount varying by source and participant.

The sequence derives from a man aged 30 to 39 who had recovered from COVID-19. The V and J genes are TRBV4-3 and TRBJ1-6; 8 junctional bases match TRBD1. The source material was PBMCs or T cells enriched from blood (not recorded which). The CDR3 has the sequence CASSQLTHRTGNSPLHF. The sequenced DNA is TGCGCCAGCAGCCAATTAACTCACCGGACAGGGAATTCACCCCTCCACTTT.